Given below is one TCR beta chain in context. Its antigen remains unknown. This CDR3 contains 14 residues. CDR1 is SGHTA and CDR2 is FQGNSA in the germline V gene. Trimming took 5 bases from V and 7 from J; bases not matched to a gene: 8. The data derive from a study of shared clonotypes between healthy human individuals. On the study more broadly: The people who gave samples were a couple of women and a few men aged 18 to 49.

Overall study results and limits: Among the subsets, naive ones generally showed larger estimated richness than memory ones.

Subsets obtained from CD4+ cells comprised CD45RA+ naive and CD45RA-negative memory cells. Measured with immunoSEQ multiplex PCR; TCRdb has only the in-frame clones, and not every one. Of about 1.1 million clones in the sample, around 82% were seen once. What was sequenced was memory CD4+ T cells from PBMCs. As for subset: CD45RA-negative fraction. This receptor was taken from a man between 18 and 35 years old in good health. Some clones in this sample may be carry-over from other donors' samples. The chain has TRBV7-2 and TRBJ1-2, with 9 positions matching TRBD1. CDR3 sequence reads: CASSTRTGEGGYTF. CDR3 nucleotide sequence: TGTGCCAGCAGCACGCGGACAGGGGAGGGTGGCTACACCTTC. The variable domain in full, with the rest retrieved from reference TRBV7-2 and TRBJ1-2, is GAGVSQSPSNKVTEKGKDVELRCDPISGHTALYWYRQSLGQGLEFLIYFQGNSAPDKSGLPSDRFSAERTGGSVSTLTIQRTQQEDSAVYLCASSTRTGEGGYTFGSGTRLTVV.